What follows describes a single T cell receptor beta chain. Its antigen is undetermined. The data stem from a study of T-cell memory formation after mild COVID-19. Study-wide points: Within pre-infection memory, some responding clones were found, suggesting cross-reactive memory joined. Second-wave clones peaking on day 37 lacked confirmed SARS-CoV-2 specificity. Mostly located in CM and EM were contracting CD4+ clones, with contracting CD8+ clones located in EMRA.

Germline CDR1 reads SEHNR; CDR2 reads FQNEAQ (reference sequence). The CDR3 has 13 amino acids. Trimming removed 5 bases at V and 5 bases at J, with 12 bases between. Researchers used 5'RACE with constant-segment primers to make TCR alpha and TCR beta cDNA libraries that carry sample barcodes and UMIs. TCRdb reprocessed the 5' RACE reads with MiXCR, giving one entry per CDR3 protein. The sample consists of approximately 570,000 distinct CDR3 sequences, approximately 19% of them appearing once. This TCR derives from an adult woman who had mild COVID-19 (a few samples of this study predate the infection). Cell type and time point are not known. The chain carries TRBV7-9 and TRBJ2-5; D unclear. Sequenced input: PBMCs or a T cell subset sorted from them (not recorded which). CDR3 in DNA: TGTGCCAGCAGCCGAGGACCCAGGGAGACCCAGTACTTC. It codes for CASSRGPRETQYF.